A single sample gave rise to the 16 T cell receptor beta chains below, sequenced in a study of cytomegalovirus exposure and HLA in healthy donors. PCR used 60 Vbeta primers and 13 Jbeta primers. The data were produced by immunoSEQ multiplex PCR, yet TCRdb's version contains in-frame clones alone and is incomplete. Of about 160,000 clones in the sample, around four fifths were seen once. The source material was PBMCs. Source of these receptors: a woman aged 50 to 60 in good health and CMV-seropositive.

The chain links TRBV4-2 to TRBJ2-7; 11 nucleotides align to TRBD2. Germline V gene sequence: CDR1 LGHNA, CDR2 YNFKEQ. Trimming took 6 bases from V and 4 from J; bases not matched to a gene: 2. The CDR3 sequence is 13 residues long. CDR3 region: CASRLAGGYEQYF. The DNA of the CDR3 is TGTGCCAGCAGGTTAGCGGGAGGGTACGAGCAGTACTTC.

V is TRBV6-1 and J is TRBJ2-3; no clear D. Germline CDR1 MNHNS, CDR2 SASEGT. V was cut by 4 bases and J by 1 base, with 15 bases left in between. CDR3 length: 16 amino acids. The CDR3 sequence: CASSATVSRGTDTQYF. The CDR3 DNA reads as TGTGCCAGCAGTGCCACTGTATCCCGGGGCACAGATACGCAGTATTTT.

The chain combines TRBV5-4 with TRBJ2-5; 8 bases match TRBD2. V trimming: 4 bases; J trimming: 5 bases; junction bases outside the gene matches: 7. This CDR3 region has 14 residues. Germline CDR1 is SGHNT and CDR2 is YYREEE (reference sequence). The CDR3 bases are TGTGCCAGCAGCACCGCGGGGGGACGGGAGACCCAGTACTTC. It is translated as CASSTAGGRETQYF.

This clone came up a few times. The V call is TRBV19, the J call TRBJ2-7; 8 bases are a match to TRBD2. CDR3 length: 14 residues. V shed 5 bases, J shed 3 bases, and the junction held 6 bases outside the gene matches. CDR1 LNHDA and CDR2 SQIVND come from the germline V gene (reference sequence). Here the CDR3 reads CASSPRAGGYEQYF. The CDR3 region has the DNA TGTGCCAGTAGTCCCCGGGCGGGAGGCTACGAGCAGTACTTC.

The rearrangement links TRBV19 to TRBJ1-2; unclear D gene. CDR3 length: 10 amino acids. The V end was cut by 9 bases, the J end by 4 bases, with 6 bases between. Germline V CDR1 and CDR2: LNHDA, SQIVND (reference sequence). The CDR3 reads CASRFYGYTF. In DNA form, the CDR3 reads TGTGCCAGCCGGTTCTATGGCTACACCTTC.

The chain uses TRBV5-1 and TRBJ1-4; the D gene is possibly TRBD1 (6 bases). Germline V gives CDR1 SGHRS, CDR2 YFSETQ. CDR3 length equals 14 residues. Deletions cut 4 bases from V and 4 bases from J, with 11 bases between. CDR3 DNA: TGCGCCAGCAGCCTGACAGGAAATAATGAAAAACTGTTTTTT. Amino acids: CASSLTGNNEKLFF.

The chain links TRBV29-1 to TRBJ1-5, with D maybe TRBD1 (5 bases). V lost 6 bases to trimming and J lost 2 bases, with 14 bases between them. Germline lookup yields CDR1 SQVTM and CDR2 ANQGSEA. This CDR3 has 14 amino acids. The CDR3 reads CSVKGSIGNQPQHF. The CDR3 nucleotides are TGCAGCGTCAAGGGGTCTATCGGCAATCAGCCCCAGCATTTT.

CDR3 DNA sequence: TGCGCCAGCAGCTTGGAGGGGTACGAGCAGTACTTC. It is translated as CASSLEGYEQYF. This sequence joins TRBV5-1 and TRBJ2-7; weak D call: TRBD1 (5 bases). The CDR3 is 12 residues long. Germline CDR1 SGHRS, CDR2 YFSETQ. V shed 0 bases and J shed 4 bases, with 5 bases lying between them.

The chain joins TRBV5-6 to TRBJ2-5; 9 bases match TRBD1. With V trimmed by 1 base and J by 7 bases, 11 bases remained unmatched. Germline-derived CDR1 and CDR2 are SGHDT and YYEEEE. The CDR3 extends over 16 amino acids. The CDR3 here is CASSLSPRDRVGTQYF. The CDR3 nucleotides are TGTGCCAGCAGCTTGAGCCCCCGGGACAGGGTCGGGACCCAGTACTTC.

The chain employs TRBV9 and TRBJ1-2; D unclear. The CDR3 sequence is 14 residues long. CDR1 and CDR2 (germline): SGDLS, YYNGEE. Trimming removed 0 bases from V and 4 bases from J, with 10 bases in between. In DNA form, the CDR3 reads TGTGCCAGCAGCGTAGAGTTCAGCGGCTATGGCTACACCTTC. It yields the protein CASSVEFSGYGYTF. The full variable domain, its missing parts supplied by reference TRBV9 and TRBJ1-2, is DSGVTQTPKHLITATGQRVTLRCSPRSGDLSVYWYQQSLDQGLQFLIQYYNGEERAKGNILERFSAQQFPDLHSELNLSSLELGDSALYFCASSVEFSGYGYTFGSGTRLTVV.

The chain couples TRBV5-5 to TRBJ2-7; D remains unclear. Deletions cut 7 bases from V and 3 bases from J, with 8 bases between. Germline-derived CDR1 and CDR2 are SGHKS and YYEKEE (reference sequence). The CDR3 is 11 amino acids. This CDR3 reads CASRSFYEQYF. CDR3 sequence (DNA): TGTGCCAGCCGGTCCTTCTACGAGCAGTACTTC.

V and J are TRBV28 and TRBJ2-7, with 7 bases matching TRBD2. The germline CDR1 and CDR2 sequences are MDHEN and SYDVKM. This CDR3 comprises 15 residues. J was trimmed by 2 bases and V by 3 bases; bases with no gene match: 7. Written as DNA, the CDR3 is TGTGCCAGCAGTTTGCTGGGGGGGGGAGCCTACGAGCAGTACTTC. Its translation is CASSLLGGGAYEQYF.

The chain is built from TRBV27 and TRBJ1-5; no definite D call. The CDR3 covers 14 residues. The germline CDR1 and CDR2 sequences are MNHEY and SMNVEV (reference sequence). Trimming removed 0 bases from V and 1 base from J, with 4 bases in between. The CDR3 nucleotides read TGTGCCAGCAGTTTATCCAGAAGCAATCAGCCCCAGCATTTT. This encodes CASSLSRSNQPQHF.

The rearrangement uses TRBV7-6 and TRBJ2-7, with TRBD1 identical over 8 bases. This CDR3 spans 13 amino acids. CDR1 SGHVS and CDR2 FNYEAQ come from the germline V gene. Trimming removed 1 base from V and 5 bases from J; junction bases left unmatched: 1. The chain's CDR3 is CASSLEDRDEQYF. The DNA for the CDR3 is TGTGCCAGCAGCTTAGAGGACAGGGACGAGCAGTACTTC.

This chain links TRBV19 with TRBJ1-1; 11 positions match TRBD1. Unmatched junction bases numbered 4, after V lost 6 bases and J lost 10 bases. The CDR3 is 12 amino acids. CDR1 and CDR2 (germline): LNHDA, SQIVND (reference sequence). The CDR3 region has the DNA TGTGCCAGTAGACCGGACAGGGGGCGAGCTTTCTTT. It codes for CASRPDRGRAFF.

The rearrangement links TRBV28 to TRBJ1-5; 7 bases line up with TRBD1. CDR1 MDHEN and CDR2 SYDVKM come from the germline V gene. The V gene end was trimmed by 6 bases and the J gene end by 0 bases; junction bases not matched to a gene: 14. This CDR3 region has 18 residues. In DNA form, the CDR3 reads TGTGCCAGCAGAAATAAGGTAGGGGGCACGTATAGCAATCAGCCCCAGCATTTT. Protein: CASRNKVGGTYSNQPQHF.